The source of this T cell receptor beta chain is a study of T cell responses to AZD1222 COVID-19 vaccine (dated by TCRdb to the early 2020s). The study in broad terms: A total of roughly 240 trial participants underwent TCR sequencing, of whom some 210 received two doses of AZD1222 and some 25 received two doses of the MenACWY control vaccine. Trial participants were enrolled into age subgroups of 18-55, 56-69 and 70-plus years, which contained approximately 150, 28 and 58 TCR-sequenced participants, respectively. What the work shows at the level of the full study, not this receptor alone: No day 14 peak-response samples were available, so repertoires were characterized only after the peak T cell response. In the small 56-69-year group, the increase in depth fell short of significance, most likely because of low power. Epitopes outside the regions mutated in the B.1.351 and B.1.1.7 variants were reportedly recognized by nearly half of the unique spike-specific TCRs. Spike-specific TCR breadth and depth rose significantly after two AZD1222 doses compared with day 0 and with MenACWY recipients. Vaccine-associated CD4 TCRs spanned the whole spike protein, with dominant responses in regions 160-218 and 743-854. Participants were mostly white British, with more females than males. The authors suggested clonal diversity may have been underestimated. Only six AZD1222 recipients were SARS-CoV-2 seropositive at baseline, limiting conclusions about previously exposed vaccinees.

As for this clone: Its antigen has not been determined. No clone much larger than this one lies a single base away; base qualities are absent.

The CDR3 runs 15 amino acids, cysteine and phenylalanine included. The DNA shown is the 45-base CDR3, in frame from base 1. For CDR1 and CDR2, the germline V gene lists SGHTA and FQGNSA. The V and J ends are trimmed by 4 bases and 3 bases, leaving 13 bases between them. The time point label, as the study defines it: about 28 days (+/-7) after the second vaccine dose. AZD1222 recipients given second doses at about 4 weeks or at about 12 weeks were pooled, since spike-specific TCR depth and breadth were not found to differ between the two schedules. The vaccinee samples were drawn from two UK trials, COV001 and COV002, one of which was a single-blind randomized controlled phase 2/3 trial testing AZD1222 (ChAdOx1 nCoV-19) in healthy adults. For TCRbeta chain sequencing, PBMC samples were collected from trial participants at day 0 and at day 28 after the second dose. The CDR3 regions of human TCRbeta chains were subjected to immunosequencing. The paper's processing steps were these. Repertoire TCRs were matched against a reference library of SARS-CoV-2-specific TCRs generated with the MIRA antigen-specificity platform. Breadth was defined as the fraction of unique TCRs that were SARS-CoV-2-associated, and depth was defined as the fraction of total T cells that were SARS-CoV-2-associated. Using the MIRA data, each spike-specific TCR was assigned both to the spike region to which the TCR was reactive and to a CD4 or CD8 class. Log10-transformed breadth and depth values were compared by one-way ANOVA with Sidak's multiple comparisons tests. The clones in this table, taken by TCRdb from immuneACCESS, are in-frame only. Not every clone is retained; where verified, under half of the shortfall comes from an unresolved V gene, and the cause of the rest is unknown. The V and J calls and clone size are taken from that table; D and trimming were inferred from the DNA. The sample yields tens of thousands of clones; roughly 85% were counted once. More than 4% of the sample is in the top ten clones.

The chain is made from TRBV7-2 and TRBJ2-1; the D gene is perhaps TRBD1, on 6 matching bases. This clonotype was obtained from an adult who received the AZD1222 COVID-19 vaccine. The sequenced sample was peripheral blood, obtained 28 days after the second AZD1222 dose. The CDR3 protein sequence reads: CASSSQGRRYNEQFF. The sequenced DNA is TGTGCCAGCAGCTCCCAGGGGCGTCGCTACAATGAGCAGTTCTTC.